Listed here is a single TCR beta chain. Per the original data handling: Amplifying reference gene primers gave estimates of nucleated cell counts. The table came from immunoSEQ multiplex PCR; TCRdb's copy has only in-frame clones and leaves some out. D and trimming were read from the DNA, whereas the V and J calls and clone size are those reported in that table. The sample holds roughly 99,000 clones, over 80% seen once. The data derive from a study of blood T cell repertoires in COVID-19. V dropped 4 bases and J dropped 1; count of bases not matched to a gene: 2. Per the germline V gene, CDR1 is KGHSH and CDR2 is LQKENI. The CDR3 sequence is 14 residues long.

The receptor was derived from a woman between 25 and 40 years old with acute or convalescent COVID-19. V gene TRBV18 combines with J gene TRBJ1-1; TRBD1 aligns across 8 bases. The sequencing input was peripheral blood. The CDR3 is CASSLQGGNTEAFF. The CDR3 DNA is TGTGCCAGCTCACTACAGGGGGGGAACACTGAAGCTTTCTTT.